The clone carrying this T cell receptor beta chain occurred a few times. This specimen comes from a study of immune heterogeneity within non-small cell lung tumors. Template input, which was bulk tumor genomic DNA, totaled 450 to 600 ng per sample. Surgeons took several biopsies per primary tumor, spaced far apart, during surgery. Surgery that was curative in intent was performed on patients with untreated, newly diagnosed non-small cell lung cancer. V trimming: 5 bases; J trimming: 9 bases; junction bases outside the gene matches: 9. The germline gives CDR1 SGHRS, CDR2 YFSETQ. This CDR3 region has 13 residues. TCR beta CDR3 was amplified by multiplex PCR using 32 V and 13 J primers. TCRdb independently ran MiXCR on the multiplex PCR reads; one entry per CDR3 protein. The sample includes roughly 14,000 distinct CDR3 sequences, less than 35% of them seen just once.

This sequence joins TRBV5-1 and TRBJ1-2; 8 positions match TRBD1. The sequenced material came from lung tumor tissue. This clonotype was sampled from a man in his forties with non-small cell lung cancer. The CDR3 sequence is CASSGVRGLRYTF. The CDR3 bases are TGCGCCAGCAGTGGAGTCAGGGGGCTTCGCTACACCTTC.